This T cell receptor beta chain was retrieved from a study of a mutant IDH1 vaccine in newly diagnosed glioma. Study summary: Across weeks 1, 3, 5, 7, 11, 15, 19 and 23, patients received a vaccination each time, eight in all. Treatment recipients were approximately 62% male and around 40% female, and their mean age was about 40 years. Either 4-6 weeks after radiotherapy alone or alongside temozolomide, vaccination was begun. Pretreatment consisted of radiotherapy, temozolomide, or both, with most receiving both.

Of note for this clone: The antigen remains unidentified.

Clones were sequenced by immunoSEQ multiplex PCR, and TCRdb holds only the in-frame ones, with some missing. The data show 40,000 to 45,000 clones, with 84% seen just once and around 2.4% held by the top ten. This CDR3 comprises 14 residues. V gave up 7 bases and J gave up 4 bases, with 14 bases separating them. Germline V lookup: CDR1 SGHRS, CDR2 YFSETQ. Stated time point: week 23, last vaccination. All doses held 300 ug of mutant IDH1 20-mer peptide, with topical imiquimod. This receptor was obtained from a woman younger than 35 with glioma. Some clones in this sample may be carry-over from other donors' samples. Sequencing was performed on PBMCs, taken from a glioma patient whose treatment included an IDH1 peptide vaccine. The V call is TRBV5-1, the J call TRBJ2-2, with D possibly being TRBD2 (5 bases). CDR3 sequence: CASHSNGGTGELFF. As DNA, the CDR3 is TGCGCCAGCCACTCCAATGGAGGCACCGGGGAGCTGTTTTTT.